This note documents a single T cell receptor (beta chain) sequence. Someone with COVID-19 had been met by exposed participants within 2 weeks before study entry. This sample is drawn from a study of blood T cell repertoires in COVID-19. How the authors handled the data: Quantification of nucleated cells was approximated via reference gene primer amplification. Here immunoSEQ multiplex PCR was the method, and the copy in TCRdb shows in-frame clones only, minus some. Clonal size and the V and J genes are those of that table, whereas D and trimming came from the DNA. Here the sample spans about 320,000 clones, 85% being singletons. Trimming stripped 3 bases from V and 10 bases from J, with 14 bases between. Germline V lookup: CDR1 SGDLS, CDR2 YYNGEE. The CDR3 is 14 residues long.

The chain employs TRBV9 and TRBJ1-6; D perhaps matches TRBD1 (5 bases). The origin of this receptor is a woman aged 25 to 45 who had been exposed to COVID-19. The sequenced material came from PBMCs or T cells enriched from blood (not recorded which). For the CDR3, the DNA is TGTGCCAGCAGCGCCGCGGGGGAAGGATCACCCCTCCACTTT. It is translated as CASSAAGEGSPLHF.